Following are 29 T cell receptor beta chains from one sample sequenced in a study of patients and donors after allogeneic stem cell transplantation. TCRdb processed the RT-PCR reads anew with MiXCR; each CDR3 protein has one entry. The table includes under 30,000 distinct CDR3 sequences, approximately 43% detected once. Sequenced input: blood, either unsorted or a sorted T cell fraction (not recorded which). The receptors shown here come from a human donor who was either an allogeneic HSCT recipient or a stem cell or donor lymphocyte infusion donor (not recorded which). It is not recorded whose cells these are; they may come from a transplant donor.

This chain connects TRBV27 to TRBJ1-2; 7 bases agree with TRBD1. CDR1 is MNHEY, CDR2 SMNVEV, per germline (reference sequence). The CDR3 has 17 residues. V gave up 0 bases and J gave up 3 bases; unmatched junction bases: 10. The CDR3 sequence: CASSLSIFNRGDYGYTF. The CDR3 nucleotides read TGTGCCAGCAGTTTATCGATTTTTAACAGGGGCGACTATGGCTACACCTTC.

Notes on this clonotype: At one end, the junction sequence differs from germline, possibly due to a read error. V and J are TRBV7-3 and TRBJ2-1; 12 bases are a match to TRBD2. Germline CDR1 and CDR2: SGHTA and FQGTGA. CDR3 length equals 17 residues. The CDR3 protein is CASSLDGTSGLYNGQFF. DNA of the CDR3: TGTGCCAGCAGCTTAGATGGGACTAGCGGGCTGTACAATGGGCAGTTCTTC.

The chain employs TRBV12-5 and TRBJ1-5; 9 bases align to TRBD1. CDR3 length: 17 residues. The J segment lost 4 bases and the V segment lost 1 base, leaving 8 bases of the junction unmatched. Germline CDR1 is LGHNT and CDR2 is FRNRAP. The CDR3 loop reads CASGLGGQGDGNQPQHF. CDR3 coding DNA: TGTGCTAGTGGTTTGGGGGGACAGGGAGATGGAAATCAGCCCCAGCATTTT.

The chain is built from TRBV2 and TRBJ2-7; 7 positions match TRBD1. Trimming removed 7 bases from V and 5 bases from J; junction bases left unmatched: 5. CDR1 SNHLY and CDR2 FYNNEI come from the germline V gene. There are 12 residues in the CDR3. The CDR3 DNA is TGTGCCAGCAACCCGGACAGGAACGAGCAGTACTTC. The encoded protein is CASNPDRNEQYF.

This clonotype was seen more than once but under ten times. The gene calls are TRBV28 and TRBJ2-2; D unresolved. Germline assignment: CDR1 MDHEN and CDR2 SYDVKM. Trimming took 4 bases from V and 3 from J, leaving 12 bases between them. The CDR3 runs to 15 residues. Here the CDR3 DNA reads TGTGCCAGCAGTTATGGGGTCAAGTACACCGGGGAGCTGTTTTTT. This sequence encodes CASSYGVKYTGELFF.

This clonotype was counted ten times or more. The chain carries TRBV28 and TRBJ1-5, with D possibly matching TRBD1 (5 bases). The CDR3 has 14 amino acids. Germline lookup yields CDR1 MDHEN and CDR2 SYDVKM. Trimming took off 2 bases at V and 3 bases at J, with 8 bases between the two ends. This CDR3 is CASSLIGDNQPQHF. DNA for the CDR3: TGTGCCAGCAGTTTAATAGGGGACAATCAGCCCCAGCATTTT.

A few counts support this clonotype. V is TRBV5-1 and J is TRBJ2-3; D is uncertain. CDR3 length: 16 residues. V lost 0 bases and J 2 bases, leaving 13 bases between the germline ends. Germline values: CDR1 SGHRS, CDR2 YFSETQ. CDR3 bases: TGCGCCAGCAGCTTGGTGGCTAGATTGGACACAGATACGCAGTATTTT. Translated: CASSLVARLDTDTQYF.

The CDR3 sequence: CASSLTGFNTEAFF. The DNA of the CDR3 is TGCGCCAGCAGCTTAACGGGGTTTAACACTGAAGCTTTCTTT. The chain carries TRBV5-1 and TRBJ1-1; D not certain. V lost 2 bases and J 2 bases, leaving 10 bases between the germline ends. Germline V gene data show CDR1 as SGHRS and CDR2 as YFSETQ. This CDR3 comprises 14 residues.

The J gene is TRBJ2-6, the V gene TRBV10-3; D might be TRBD1 or TRBD2, each matching 5 bases. Germline CDR1 ENHRY, CDR2 SYGVKD. This CDR3 contains 17 residues. Trimming removed 4 bases from V and 0 bases from J, with 13 bases in between. CDR3 bases: TGTGCCATCAGTGTTCTAGACGGGACCTCTGGGGCCAACGTCCTGACTTTC. This codes for CAISVLDGTSGANVLTF.

The V and J genes are TRBV28 and TRBJ1-5, with D maybe TRBD1 (5 bases). The ends were cut back, 6 bases at V and 9 bases at J, with 15 bases in the middle. Germline CDR1 reads MDHEN; CDR2 reads SYDVKM. The CDR3 contains 13 residues. CDR3: CASRSTVSRPQHF. Here the CDR3 DNA reads TGTGCCAGCAGATCGACAGTTTCAAGGCCCCAGCATTTT.

This clonotype appeared a single time. The chain joins TRBV12-3 or TRBV12-4 to TRBJ1-5; no clear D gene. This CDR3 comprises 12 residues. Trimming pared 6 bases from V and 7 bases from J, leaving 10 bases between. The CDR3 sequence: CASSDGRQPQHF. The CDR3 coding sequence is TGTGCCAGCAGCGACGGACGACAGCCCCAGCATTTT.

The rearrangement joins TRBV7-8 to TRBJ1-5, with no clear D. V was pared by 5 bases and J by 1 base, with 3 bases between. The CDR3 is 12 amino acids. The germline V gene has CDR1 SGHVS and CDR2 FQNEAQ. CDR3 protein: CASSGSNQPQHF. The CDR3 bases are TGTGCCAGCAGCGGGAGCAATCAGCCCCAGCATTTT.

V is TRBV5-1 and J is TRBJ2-3; a possible D gene is TRBD1 (5 bases). V gave up 3 bases and J gave up 2 bases, with 13 bases separating them. The CDR3 length is 15 residues. CDR1 is SGHRS and CDR2 is YFSETQ in the germline V gene. The DNA for the CDR3 is TGCGCCAGCAGCTGGGTGACAGAGATCACAGATACGCAGTATTTT. Residues: CASSWVTEITDTQYF.

This rearrangement joins TRBV7-2 to TRBJ2-4; D gene ambiguous. The V gene's germline CDR1 is SGHTA and CDR2 FQGNSA. This CDR3 contains 15 residues. Trimming cost V 0 bases and J 5 bases, with 11 bases left between them. CDR3 region: CASSLATTRQNIQYF. CDR3 sequence (DNA): TGTGCCAGCAGCTTAGCGACGACACGTCAAAACATTCAGTACTTC.

The chain uses TRBV2 and TRBJ1-5; 10 bases match TRBD1. In germline, CDR1 is SNHLY, CDR2 FYNNEI. The CDR3 length is 16 residues. The V and J ends lost 6 bases and 2 bases, in that order; junction bases with no gene match: 7. CDR3 DNA: TGTGCCAGCAGGCCCGACAGGGGGCTTCGCAATCAGCCCCAGCATTTT. Translating gives CASRPDRGLRNQPQHF.

This chain connects TRBV14 to TRBJ2-3; 9 bases are a match to TRBD1. CDR1 SGHDN and CDR2 FVKESK come from the germline V gene. The CDR3 is made up of 16 amino acids. V gave up 2 bases and J gave up 3 bases; unmatched junction bases: 6. The CDR3 bases are TGTGCCAGCAGCCAACCCCCGGGACAGGGTACAGATACGCAGTATTTT. Encoded protein: CASSQPPGQGTDTQYF.

The chain employs TRBV5-4 and TRBJ1-2; D remains ambiguous. This CDR3 spans 13 amino acids. The V end was cut by 1 base, the J end by 5 bases, with 9 bases between. CDR1 and CDR2 (germline): SGHNT, YYREEE (reference sequence). This CDR3 is CASSLNDGYGYTF. The CDR3 DNA reads as TGTGCCAGCAGCTTGAACGACGGGTATGGCTACACCTTC. Full variable domain (remainder filled in from reference TRBV5-4 and TRBJ1-2): ETGVTQSPTHLIKTRGQQVTLRCSSQSGHNTVSWYQQALGQGPQFIFQYYREEENGRGNFPPRFSGLQFPNYSSELNVNALELDDSALYLCASSLNDGYGYTFGSGTRLTVV.

CDR3 amino acids: CASSPVGTEAFF. The CDR3 DNA is TGTGCCAGCAGTCCGGTGGGGACTGAAGCTTTCTTT. This sequence joins TRBV7-9 and TRBJ1-1, with D hard to call. The CDR3 length is 12 residues. In germline, CDR1 is SEHNR, CDR2 FQNEAQ (reference sequence). The V end lost 6 bases, the J end lost 5 bases, and 10 bases lay between the germline ends.

V gene TRBV4-1 combines with J gene TRBJ1-3; D is uncertain. Trimming shortened V by 1 base and J by 3 bases, and 10 bases separated the two germline ends. Germline V lookup: CDR1 MGHRA, CDR2 YSYEKL. This CDR3 region has 15 residues. The CDR3 region is CASSQVGRFGNTIYF. The CDR3 nucleotides are TGCGCCAGCAGCCAAGTGGGGAGATTTGGAAACACCATATATTTT.

This chain uses TRBV14 with TRBJ1-1, with D possibly being TRBD1 (6 bases). With 0 bases removed from V and 5 bases from J, the gap between germline ends came to 13 bases. Germline V lookup: CDR1 SGHDN, CDR2 FVKESK. This CDR3 has 15 residues. The CDR3 nucleotides are TGTGCCAGCAGCCAAGATCTCCGGGGGCTGACTGAAGCTTTCTTT. It is translated as CASSQDLRGLTEAFF.

In this sample, this clonotype turned up a few times. V and J are TRBV12-3 or TRBV12-4 and TRBJ1-1; D is unresolved. This CDR3 has 11 amino acids. Trimming pared 6 bases from V and 1 base from J, leaving 3 bases between. For the CDR3, the DNA is TGTGCCAGCAGGCCGAACACTGAAGCTTTCTTT. It specifies CASRPNTEAFF.

In this sample, this clonotype turned up a few times. The chain has TRBV7-3 and TRBJ2-2; D gene ambiguous. Germline V CDR1 and CDR2: SGHTA, FQGTGA. CDR3 length: 13 residues. The ends were cut back, 5 bases at V and 7 bases at J, with 11 bases in the middle. CDR3 amino acids: CASSPRPGGELFF. The CDR3 DNA reads as TGTGCCAGCAGCCCCCGACCAGGCGGGGAGCTGTTTTTT.

This chain connects TRBV10-2 to TRBJ1-5; 10 bases are shared with TRBD1. V lost 5 bases to trimming and J lost 2 bases; unmatched junction nucleotides: 9. The CDR3 runs 17 residues. The germline CDR1 and CDR2 sequences are WSHSY and SAAADI. CDR3 nucleotides: TGCGCCAGCAGTCTTCCCGGGACAGGGGAGGGCAATCAGCCCCAGCATTTT. This gives the protein CASSLPGTGEGNQPQHF.

The chain is built from TRBV7-9 and TRBJ1-1; TRBD1 matches 7 bases. Germline V gene data show CDR1 as SEHNR and CDR2 as FQNEAQ (reference sequence). The CDR3 has 14 amino acids. Trimming removed 5 bases from V and 5 bases from J; junction bases left unmatched: 8. Here the CDR3 reads CASSPRQGWTEAFF. The CDR3 nucleotides read TGTGCCAGCAGCCCAAGACAGGGCTGGACTGAAGCTTTCTTT.

J is TRBJ1-5 and V is TRBV15; 7 bases match TRBD1. Germline trimming cut 1 base from V and 7 bases from J; bases unmatched to any gene: 7. Germline V gene data show CDR1 as LNHNV and CDR2 as YYDKDF (reference sequence). This CDR3 has 15 residues. The CDR3, as DNA: TGTGCCACCAGCAGAGGGAGGGGGCCGGTACAGCCCCAGCATTTT. Translated: CATSRGRGPVQPQHF.

This clonotype showed up just a few times. V is TRBV5-6 and J is TRBJ1-5, with TRBD1 identical over 9 bases. This CDR3 has 15 residues. Germline V gene lookup returns CDR1 SGHDT and CDR2 YYEEEE. V shed 2 bases, J shed 6 bases, and the junction held 6 bases outside the gene matches. In DNA form, the CDR3 reads TGTGCCAGCAGCTTTGGACAGGGGATTAGTCAGCCCCAGCATTTT. Amino acids: CASSFGQGISQPQHF.

The table lists this clonotype with a few counts. The chain links TRBV28 to TRBJ1-3, with D unclear. With 8 bases removed from V and 0 bases from J, the gap between germline ends came to 11 bases. The CDR3 consists of 14 residues. Germline V gene lookup returns CDR1 MDHEN and CDR2 SYDVKM. CDR3 region: CASLSPNSGNTIYF. The CDR3 bases are TGTGCCAGCCTTTCCCCTAACTCTGGAAACACCATATATTTT. Full variable domain (remainder filled in from reference TRBV28 and TRBJ1-3): DVKVTQSSRYLVKRTGEKVFLECVQDMDHENMFWYRQDPGLGLRLIYFSYDVKMKEKGDIPEGYSVSREKKERFSLILESASTNQTSMYLCASLSPNSGNTIYFGEGSWLTVV.

This chain uses TRBV28 with TRBJ1-6, with TRBD1 matching over 9 bases. The ends lost 5 bases at V and 5 bases at J; junction bases unmatched: 13. This CDR3 comprises 18 residues. The germline V gene encodes CDR1 MDHEN and CDR2 SYDVKM. CDR3 sequence reads: CASSAPGQGFADNSPLHF. The CDR3 coding sequence is TGTGCCAGCAGTGCGCCGGGACAGGGATTTGCCGATAATTCACCCCTCCACTTT.

CDR3 loop: CAISEGTVYEQYF. In DNA, the CDR3 is TGTGCCATCAGTGAGGGGACAGTTTACGAGCAGTACTTC. The chain combines TRBV10-3 with TRBJ2-7; 7 bases fit TRBD1. CDR1 and CDR2 from the germline V gene are ENHRY and SYGVKD. This CDR3 has 13 residues. Trimming took 2 bases from V and 4 from J; bases not matched to a gene: 2.